The clone carrying this TCR beta chain came up many times. What it binds is unknown. These data belong to a study of tumor and adjacent non-tumor tissue in lung cancer. Overall study context: Patients comprised 12 adenocarcinoma, a couple of squamous cell carcinoma and 1 small cell lung cancer. Overall study findings and caveats: Top 100 clones took a larger repertoire share in normal lung. Compared with tumor, normal lung showed significantly lower TCR diversity.

CDR3 length: 13 residues. The ends lost 4 bases at V and 8 bases at J; junction bases unmatched: 7. The germline V gene encodes CDR1 MNHEY and CDR2 SVGAGI. Three rounds of nested PCR, following a modified ARM-PCR protocol, produced the TCRbeta library. In TCRdb, the multiplex PCR reads were re-called with MiXCR into one record per CDR3 protein. The data hold over 100,000 distinct CDR3 sequences, with over 55% observed a single time. This sample's RNA came from whole unsorted tissue. The normal lung tissue was taken more than 3 cm from the tumor edge. This receptor was obtained from a man between 60 and 70 years old with non-small cell lung cancer. V gene TRBV6-5 combines with J gene TRBJ1-2; TRBD1 aligns across 7 bases. Source material: distant non-tumor lung tissue. The CDR3 sequence is CASSSTGVWGYTF. In nucleotides, the CDR3 is TGTGCCAGCAGTTCCACAGGGGTTTGGGGCTACACCTTC.